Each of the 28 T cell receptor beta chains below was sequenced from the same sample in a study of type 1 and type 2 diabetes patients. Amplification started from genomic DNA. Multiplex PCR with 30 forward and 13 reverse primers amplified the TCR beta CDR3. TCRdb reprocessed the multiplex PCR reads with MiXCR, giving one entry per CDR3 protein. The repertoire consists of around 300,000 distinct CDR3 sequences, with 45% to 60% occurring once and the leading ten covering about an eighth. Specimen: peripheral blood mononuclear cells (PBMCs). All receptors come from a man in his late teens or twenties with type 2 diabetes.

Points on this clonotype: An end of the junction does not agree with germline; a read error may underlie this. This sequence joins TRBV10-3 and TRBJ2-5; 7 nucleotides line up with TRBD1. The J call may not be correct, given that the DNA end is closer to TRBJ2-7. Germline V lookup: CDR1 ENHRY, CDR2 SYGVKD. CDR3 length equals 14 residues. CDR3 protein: CASSYSGQYYEQYF. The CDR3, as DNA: TGTGCCAGCAGTTACTCGGGACAGTACTACGAGCAGTACTTC.

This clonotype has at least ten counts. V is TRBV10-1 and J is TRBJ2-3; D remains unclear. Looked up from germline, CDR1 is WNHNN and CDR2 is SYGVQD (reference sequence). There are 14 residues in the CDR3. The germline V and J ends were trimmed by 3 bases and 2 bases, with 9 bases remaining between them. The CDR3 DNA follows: TGCGCCAGCAGTGAAGGGCGACCCACAGATACGCAGTATTTT. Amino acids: CASSEGRPTDTQYF.

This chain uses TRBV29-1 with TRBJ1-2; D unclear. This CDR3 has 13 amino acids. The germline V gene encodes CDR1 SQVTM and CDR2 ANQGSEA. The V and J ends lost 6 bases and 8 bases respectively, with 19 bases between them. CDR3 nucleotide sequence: TGCAGCGTCCCCGGTGGGGATCTGTCCGGCTACACCTTC. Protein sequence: CSVPGGDLSGYTF.

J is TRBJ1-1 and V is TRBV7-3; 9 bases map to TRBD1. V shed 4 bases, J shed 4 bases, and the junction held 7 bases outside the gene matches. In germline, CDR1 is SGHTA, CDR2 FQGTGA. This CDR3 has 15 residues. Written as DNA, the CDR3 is TGTGCCAGCAGCTCAACAGGGGGCGGGGGCACTGAAGCTTTCTTT. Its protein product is CASSSTGGGGTEAFF.

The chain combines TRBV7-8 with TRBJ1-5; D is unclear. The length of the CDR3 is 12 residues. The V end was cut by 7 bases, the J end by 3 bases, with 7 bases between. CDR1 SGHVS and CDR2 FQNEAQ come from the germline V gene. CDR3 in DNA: TGTGCCAGCACGTCAGACAATCAGCCCCAGCATTTT. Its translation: CASTSDNQPQHF.

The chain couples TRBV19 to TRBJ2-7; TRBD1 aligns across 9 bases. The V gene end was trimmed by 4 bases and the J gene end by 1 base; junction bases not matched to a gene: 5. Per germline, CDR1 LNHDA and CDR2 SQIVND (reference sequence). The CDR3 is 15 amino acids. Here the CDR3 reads CASSKGQGLSYEQYF. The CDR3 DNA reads TGTGCCAGTAGTAAGGGACAGGGCTTATCCTACGAGCAGTACTTC.

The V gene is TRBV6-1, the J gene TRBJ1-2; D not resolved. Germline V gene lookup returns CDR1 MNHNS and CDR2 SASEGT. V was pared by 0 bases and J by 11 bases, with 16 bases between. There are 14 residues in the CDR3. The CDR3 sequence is CASSEAVGRKAYTF. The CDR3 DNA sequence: TGTGCCAGCAGTGAAGCCGTGGGCAGGAAGGCATACACCTTC.

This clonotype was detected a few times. The CDR3 loop reads CASSLTPNYGYTF. In DNA form, the CDR3 reads TGTGCCAGCAGTTTGACTCCTAACTATGGCTACACCTTC. This chain links TRBV12-3 or TRBV12-4 with TRBJ1-2; D gene uncertain. This CDR3 has 13 amino acids. V lost 3 bases to trimming and J lost 0 bases, with 5 bases between them.

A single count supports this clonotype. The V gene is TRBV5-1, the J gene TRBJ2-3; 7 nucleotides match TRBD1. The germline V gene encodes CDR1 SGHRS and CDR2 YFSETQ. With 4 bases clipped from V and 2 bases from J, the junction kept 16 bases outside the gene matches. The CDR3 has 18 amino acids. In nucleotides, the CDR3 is TGCGCCAGCAGCCGAGACGGCCGGCCGGGACAGTTCACAGATACGCAGTATTTT. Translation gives CASSRDGRPGQFTDTQYF.

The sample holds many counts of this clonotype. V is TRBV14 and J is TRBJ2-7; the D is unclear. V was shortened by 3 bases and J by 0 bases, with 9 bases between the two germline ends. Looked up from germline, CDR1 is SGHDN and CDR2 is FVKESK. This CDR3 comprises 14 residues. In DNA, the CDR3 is TGTGCCAGCAGCCAGAGAAGGAGCTCCTACGAGCAGTACTTC. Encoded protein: CASSQRRSSYEQYF.

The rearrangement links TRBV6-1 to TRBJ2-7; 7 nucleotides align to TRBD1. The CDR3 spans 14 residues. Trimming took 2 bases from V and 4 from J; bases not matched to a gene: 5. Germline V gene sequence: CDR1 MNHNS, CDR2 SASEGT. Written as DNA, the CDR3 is TGTGCCAGCAGTGAATATCCACAGGGGTACGAGCAGTACTTC. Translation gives CASSEYPQGYEQYF.

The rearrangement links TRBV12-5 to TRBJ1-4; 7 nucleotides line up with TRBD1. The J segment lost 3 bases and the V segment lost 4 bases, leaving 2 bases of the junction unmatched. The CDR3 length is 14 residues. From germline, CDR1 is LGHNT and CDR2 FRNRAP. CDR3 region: CASGSGQPNEKLFF. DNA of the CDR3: TGTGCTAGTGGTTCGGGACAGCCTAATGAAAAACTGTTTTTT.

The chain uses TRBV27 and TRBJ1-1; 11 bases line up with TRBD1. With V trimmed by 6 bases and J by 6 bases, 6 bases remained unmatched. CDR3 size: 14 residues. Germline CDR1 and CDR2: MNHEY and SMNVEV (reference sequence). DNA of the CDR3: TGTGCCAGCAGGGACAGGGGGCTAGGGGCTGAAGCTTTCTTT. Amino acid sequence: CASRDRGLGAEAFF.

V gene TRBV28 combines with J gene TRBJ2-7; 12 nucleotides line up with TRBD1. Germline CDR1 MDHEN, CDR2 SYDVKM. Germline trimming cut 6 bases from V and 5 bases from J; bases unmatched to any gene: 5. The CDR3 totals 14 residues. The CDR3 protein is CASSVGTGGHEQYF. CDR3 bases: TGTGCCAGCAGCGTCGGGACAGGGGGCCACGAGCAGTACTTC.

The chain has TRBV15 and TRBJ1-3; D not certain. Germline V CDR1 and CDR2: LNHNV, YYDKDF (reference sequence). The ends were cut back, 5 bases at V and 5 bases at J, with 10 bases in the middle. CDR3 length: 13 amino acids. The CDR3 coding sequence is TGTGCCACCAGCCCCCCTCTCAGAAACACCATATATTTT. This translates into CATSPPLRNTIYF. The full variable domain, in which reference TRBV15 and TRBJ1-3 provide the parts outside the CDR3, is DAMVIQNPRYQVTQFGKPVTLSCSQTLNHNVMYWYQQKSSQAPKLLFHYYDKDFNNEADTPDNFQSRRPNTSFCFLDIRSPGLGDTAMYLCATSPPLRNTIYFGEGSWLTVV.

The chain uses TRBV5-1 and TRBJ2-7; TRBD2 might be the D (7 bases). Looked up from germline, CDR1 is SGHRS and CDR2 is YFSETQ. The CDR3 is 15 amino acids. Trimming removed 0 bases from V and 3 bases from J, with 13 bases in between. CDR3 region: CASSLEGGAVYEQYF. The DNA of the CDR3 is TGCGCCAGCAGCTTGGAGGGGGGGGCAGTCTACGAGCAGTACTTC.

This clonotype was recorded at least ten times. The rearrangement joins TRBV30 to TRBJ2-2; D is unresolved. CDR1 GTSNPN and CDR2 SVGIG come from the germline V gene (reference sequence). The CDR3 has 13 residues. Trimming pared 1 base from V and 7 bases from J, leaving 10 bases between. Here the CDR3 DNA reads TGTGCCTGGAGTGGTACCGGCTACGGGGAGCTGTTTTTT. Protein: CAWSGTGYGELFF.

CDR3: CASSIGRAFTGEKLFF. CDR3 nucleotide sequence: TGTGCCAGTAGTATAGGAAGGGCATTTACAGGCGAAAAACTGTTTTTT. The rearrangement joins TRBV19 to TRBJ1-4; possible D gene TRBD1, 5 bases. Germline V lookup: CDR1 LNHDA, CDR2 SQIVND (reference sequence). This CDR3 comprises 16 residues. The V end lost 1 base, the J end lost 8 bases, and 17 bases lay between the germline ends.

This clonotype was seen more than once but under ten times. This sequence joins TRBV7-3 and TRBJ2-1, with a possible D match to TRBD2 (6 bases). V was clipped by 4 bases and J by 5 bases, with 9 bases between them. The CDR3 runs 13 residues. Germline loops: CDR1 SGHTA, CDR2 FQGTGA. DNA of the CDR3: TGTGCCAGCAGCTCGGGACTTAACAATGAGCAGTTCTTC. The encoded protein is CASSSGLNNEQFF.

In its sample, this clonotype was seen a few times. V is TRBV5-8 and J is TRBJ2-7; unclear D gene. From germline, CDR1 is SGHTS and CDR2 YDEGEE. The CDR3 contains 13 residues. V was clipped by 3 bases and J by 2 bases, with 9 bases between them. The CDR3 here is CASSSQTAYEQYF. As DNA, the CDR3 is TGTGCCAGCAGCTCACAAACGGCCTACGAGCAGTACTTC.

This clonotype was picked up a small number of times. In DNA, the CDR3 is TGCGCCAGCAGGACGGGACACGAGTCCTACAATGAGCAGTTCTTC. As protein: CASRTGHESYNEQFF. The chain joins TRBV5-1 to TRBJ2-1; a possible D gene is TRBD1 (6 bases). V dropped 5 bases and J dropped 1 base, with 13 bases sitting between them. Germline CDR1 SGHRS, CDR2 YFSETQ. The CDR3 is 15 amino acids.

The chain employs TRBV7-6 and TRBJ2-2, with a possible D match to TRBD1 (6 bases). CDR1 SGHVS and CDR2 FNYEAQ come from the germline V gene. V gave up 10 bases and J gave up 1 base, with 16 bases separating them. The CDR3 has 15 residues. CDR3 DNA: TGTGCCATCGGGCAGGGCAGGGGGAACACCGGGGAGCTGTTTTTT. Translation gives CAIGQGRGNTGELFF.

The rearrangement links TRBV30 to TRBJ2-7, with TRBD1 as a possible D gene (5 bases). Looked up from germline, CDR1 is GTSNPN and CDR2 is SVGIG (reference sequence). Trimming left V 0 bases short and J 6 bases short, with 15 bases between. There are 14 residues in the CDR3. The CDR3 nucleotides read TGTGCCTGGAGTGTACATATAGGGGCTGCCGAGCAGTACTTC. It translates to CAWSVHIGAAEQYF.

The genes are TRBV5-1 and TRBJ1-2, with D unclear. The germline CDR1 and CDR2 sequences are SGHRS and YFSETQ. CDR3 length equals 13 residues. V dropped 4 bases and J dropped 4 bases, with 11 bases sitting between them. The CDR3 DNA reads TGCGCCAGCAGCCCGCCCGAACCCTATGGCTACACCTTC. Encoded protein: CASSPPEPYGYTF. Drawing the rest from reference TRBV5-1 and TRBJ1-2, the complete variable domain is KAGVTQTPRYLIKTRGQQVTLSCSPISGHRSVSWYQQTPGQGLQFLFEYFSETQRNKGNFPGRFSGRQFSNSRSEMNVSTLELGDSALYLCASSPPEPYGYTFGSGTRLTVV.

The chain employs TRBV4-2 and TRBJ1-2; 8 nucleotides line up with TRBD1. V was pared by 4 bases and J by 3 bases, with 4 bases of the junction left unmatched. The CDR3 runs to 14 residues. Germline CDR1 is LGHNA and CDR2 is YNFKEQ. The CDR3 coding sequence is TGTGCCAGCAGCCGATTGGGACAGGACTATGGCTACACCTTC. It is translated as CASSRLGQDYGYTF.

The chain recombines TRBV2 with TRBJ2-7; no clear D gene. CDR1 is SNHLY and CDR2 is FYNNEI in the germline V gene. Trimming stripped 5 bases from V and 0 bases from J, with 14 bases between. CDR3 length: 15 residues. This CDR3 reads CASSPRPSSSYEQYF. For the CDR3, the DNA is TGTGCCAGCAGTCCCCGTCCCTCCAGCTCCTACGAGCAGTACTTC.

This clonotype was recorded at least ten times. CDR3 region: CATSTRGGYQPQHF. The CDR3 DNA follows: TGTGCCACCAGCACCCGGGGAGGGTATCAGCCCCAGCATTTT. The chain employs TRBV15 and TRBJ1-5; D remains unclear. Germline V gene lookup returns CDR1 LNHNV and CDR2 YYDKDF (reference sequence). The CDR3 covers 14 residues. Trimming pared 4 bases from V and 5 bases from J, leaving 12 bases between. Using reference TRBV15 and TRBJ1-5 for the parts outside the CDR3, the full variable domain is DAMVIQNPRYQVTQFGKPVTLSCSQTLNHNVMYWYQQKSSQAPKLLFHYYDKDFNNEADTPDNFQSRRPNTSFCFLDIRSPGLGDTAMYLCATSTRGGYQPQHFGDGTRLSIL.

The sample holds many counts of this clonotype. The CDR3 region has the DNA TGTGCCATCAGTGAGACGACTAGCGGAGAGACCCAGTACTTC. As protein: CAISETTSGETQYF. The chain uses TRBV10-3 and TRBJ2-5, with 9 bases fitting TRBD2. The germline CDR1 and CDR2 sequences are ENHRY and SYGVKD. This CDR3 is built from 14 residues. Trimming cost V 2 bases and J 4 bases; bases outside gene matches: 2.